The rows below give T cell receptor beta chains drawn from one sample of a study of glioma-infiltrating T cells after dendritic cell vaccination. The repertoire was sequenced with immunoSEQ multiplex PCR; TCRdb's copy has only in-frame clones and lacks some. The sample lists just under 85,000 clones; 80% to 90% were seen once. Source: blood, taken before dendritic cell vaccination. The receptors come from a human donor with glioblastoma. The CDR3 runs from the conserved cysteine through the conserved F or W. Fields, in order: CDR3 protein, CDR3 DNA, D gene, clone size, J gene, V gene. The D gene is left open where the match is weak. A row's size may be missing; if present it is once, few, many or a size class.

CDR3 protein: CASSIAGTSSAYEQYF
CDR3 DNA: TGTGCCAGCAGCATCGCCGGGACTAGCTCTGCGTACGAGCAGTACTTC
D gene: TRBD2
clone size: .
J gene: TRBJ2-7
V gene: TRBV5-8

CDR3 protein: CASTDTGLNTQYF
CDR3 DNA: TGTGCCAGCACCGATACGGGACTCAATACCCAGTACTTC
D gene: .
clone size: .
J gene: TRBJ2-5
V gene: TRBV6-5

CDR3 protein: CASSIARGQEQYF
CDR3 DNA: TGTGCCAGTAGTATAGCCAGGGGGCAAGAGCAGTACTTC
D gene: TRBD1
clone size: .
J gene: TRBJ2-7
V gene: TRBV19

CDR3 protein: CASSLWTSGSSYEQYF
CDR3 DNA: TGCGCCAGCAGCTTGTGGACTAGCGGGAGTTCCTACGAGCAGTACTTC
D gene: TRBD2
clone size: .
J gene: TRBJ2-7
V gene: TRBV5-1

CDR3 protein: CASSFQGDSGNTIYF
CDR3 DNA: TGTGCCAGCAGCTTTCAGGGGGACTCTGGAAACACCATATATTTT
D gene: TRBD1
clone size: .
J gene: TRBJ1-3
V gene: TRBV5-4

CDR3 protein: CASSQDSNFNYGYTF
CDR3 DNA: TGCGCCAGCAGCCAAGATTCTAACTTTAACTATGGCTACACCTTC
D gene: .
clone size: .
J gene: TRBJ1-2
V gene: TRBV4-1

CDR3 protein: CASSVGSRQTQYF
CDR3 DNA: TGTGCCAGCAGCGTCGGGTCTCGGCAGACCCAGTACTTC
D gene: .
clone size: .
J gene: TRBJ2-5
V gene: TRBV7-3

CDR3 protein: CASSLVGGADEAFF
CDR3 DNA: TGTGCCAGCAGCTTAGTTGGAGGGGCGGATGAAGCTTTCTTT
D gene: .
clone size: .
J gene: TRBJ1-1
V gene: TRBV11-2

CDR3 protein: CASNPGGGEKLFF
CDR3 DNA: TGCGCCAGCAACCCCGGTGGGGGCGAAAAACTGTTTTTT
D gene: .
clone size: once
J gene: TRBJ1-4
V gene: TRBV5-1

CDR3 protein: CASSLSIASDGYTF
CDR3 DNA: TGTGCCAGCAGTTTATCAATCGCCTCGGATGGCTACACCTTC
D gene: .
clone size: .
J gene: TRBJ1-2
V gene: TRBV27

CDR3 protein: CASSPRGWETQYF
CDR3 DNA: TGTGCCAGTAGCCCCAGGGGTTGGGAGACCCAGTACTTC
D gene: .
clone size: .
J gene: TRBJ2-5
V gene: TRBV19

CDR3 protein: CSVSSGTGGSEQYF
CDR3 DNA: TGCAGCGTTTCTTCCGGGACAGGGGGTAGCGAGCAGTACTTC
D gene: TRBD1
clone size: .
J gene: TRBJ2-7
V gene: TRBV29-1

CDR3 protein: CASSPGQLSNEKLFF
CDR3 DNA: TGTGCCAGCAGTCCAGGACAGTTATCAAATGAAAAACTGTTTTTT
D gene: .
clone size: .
J gene: TRBJ1-4
V gene: TRBV6-5

CDR3 protein: CASSVPGQGDEQFF
CDR3 DNA: TGTGCCAGCAGCGTCCCGGGACAGGGCGATGAGCAGTTCTTC
D gene: TRBD1
clone size: once
J gene: TRBJ2-1
V gene: TRBV27

CDR3 protein: CASSIEPGQASNQPQHF
CDR3 DNA: TGTGCCAGTAGTATAGAGCCGGGACAGGCTAGCAATCAGCCCCAGCATTTT
D gene: TRBD1
clone size: once
J gene: TRBJ1-5
V gene: TRBV19

CDR3 protein: CASSLGTGDTYEQYF
CDR3 DNA: TGTGCCAGCAGCTTAGGGACAGGAGATACCTACGAGCAGTACTTC
D gene: TRBD1
clone size: .
J gene: TRBJ2-7
V gene: TRBV7-6

CDR3 protein: CAWSVIRLVSAGELFF
CDR3 DNA: TGTGCCTGGAGTGTAATTAGACTAGTTTCCGCCGGGGAGCTGTTTTTT
D gene: .
clone size: .
J gene: TRBJ2-2
V gene: TRBV30

CDR3 protein: CASSGPHRDSPLHF
CDR3 DNA: TGTGCCAGCAGTGGTCCCCACCGGGATTCACCCCTCCACTTT
D gene: .
clone size: once
J gene: TRBJ1-6
V gene: TRBV2

CDR3 protein: CASSQRGAGPYEQFF
CDR3 DNA: TGTGCCAGCAGTCAACGGGGGGCAGGACCTTATGAGCAGTTCTTC
D gene: .
clone size: .
J gene: TRBJ2-1
V gene: TRBV6-6

CDR3 protein: CASRQGMNTGELFF
CDR3 DNA: TGTGCCAGCAGACAGGGGATGAACACCGGGGAGCTGTTTTTT
D gene: TRBD1
clone size: once
J gene: TRBJ2-2
V gene: TRBV27

CDR3 protein: CASSESGTGDNTIYF
CDR3 DNA: TGCGCCAGCAGTGAGTCAGGGACGGGAGACAACACCATATATTTT
D gene: .
clone size: .
J gene: TRBJ1-3
V gene: TRBV10-2

CDR3 protein: CASSPLAGSSYNEQFF
CDR3 DNA: TGTGCCAGCAGCCCACTAGCGGGGAGCTCCTACAATGAGCAGTTCTTC
D gene: TRBD2
clone size: .
J gene: TRBJ2-1
V gene: TRBV7-3

CDR3 protein: CATSRGGGQETQYF
CDR3 DNA: TGTGCCACCAGCAGGGGCGGGGGGCAAGAGACCCAGTACTTC
D gene: TRBD2
clone size: .
J gene: TRBJ2-5
V gene: TRBV15

CDR3 protein: CASSPGTGGSPLHF
CDR3 DNA: TGTGCCAGCAGCCCCGGGACAGGGGGTTCACCCCTCCACTTT
D gene: TRBD1
clone size: .
J gene: TRBJ1-6
V gene: TRBV5-6

CDR3 protein: CASSLTRGEQYF
CDR3 DNA: TGTGCCAGCAGTTTAACGCGGGGCGAGCAGTACTTC
D gene: .
clone size: .
J gene: TRBJ2-7
V gene: TRBV27

CDR3 protein: CASSFSQGVAYTF
CDR3 DNA: TGTGCCAGCAGTTTCTCACAAGGTGTAGCCTACACCTTC
D gene: .
clone size: .
J gene: TRBJ1-2
V gene: TRBV27

CDR3 protein: CASRRQVNSYEQYF
CDR3 DNA: TGTGCCAGCAGAAGACAGGTGAACTCCTACGAGCAGTACTTC
D gene: .
clone size: .
J gene: TRBJ2-7
V gene: TRBV27

CDR3 protein: CASKGQAAGAEAFF
CDR3 DNA: TGTGCCAGCAAAGGACAGGCTGCAGGTGCTGAAGCTTTCTTT
D gene: TRBD1
clone size: .
J gene: TRBJ1-1
V gene: TRBV6-6

CDR3 protein: CASSLSLRGEKLFF
CDR3 DNA: TGTGCCAGCAGCTTAAGTCTGCGGGGTGAAAAACTGTTTTTT
D gene: .
clone size: .
J gene: TRBJ1-4
V gene: TRBV5-4

CDR3 protein: CAWSVPPLGQATNEKLFF
CDR3 DNA: TGTGCCTGGAGTGTACCCCCCCTCGGACAGGCAACTAATGAAAAACTGTTTTTT
D gene: TRBD1
clone size: .
J gene: TRBJ1-4
V gene: TRBV30

CDR3 protein: CASSSTSSTGELFF
CDR3 DNA: TGTGCCAGCAGTTCGACTTCTTCCACCGGGGAGCTGTTTTTT
D gene: .
clone size: .
J gene: TRBJ2-2
V gene: TRBV6-5

CDR3 protein: CASSASGGAYNEQFF
CDR3 DNA: TGTGCCAGCAGCGCTAGCGGGGGGGCCTACAATGAGCAGTTCTTC
D gene: TRBD2
clone size: .
J gene: TRBJ2-1
V gene: TRBV9

CDR3 protein: CASSPLRGGSGANEQFF
CDR3 DNA: TGTGCCAGCTCACCTCTCCGCGGCGGGAGTGGGGCCAATGAGCAGTTCTTC
D gene: TRBD2
clone size: .
J gene: TRBJ2-1
V gene: TRBV18

CDR3 protein: CASSLDPDEEAFF
CDR3 DNA: TGTGCCAGCAGCCTAGACCCCGACGAAGAAGCTTTCTTT
D gene: .
clone size: .
J gene: TRBJ1-1
V gene: TRBV7-3

CDR3 protein: CASSLPGLANYEQYF
CDR3 DNA: TGTGCCAGCAGCCTCCCGGGACTAGCTAATTACGAGCAGTACTTC
D gene: TRBD2
clone size: .
J gene: TRBJ2-7
V gene: TRBV5-4

CDR3 protein: CASTNRAGLAGDEQFF
CDR3 DNA: TGCGCCAGCACCAACCGTGCAGGACTAGCGGGCGATGAGCAGTTCTTC
D gene: TRBD2
clone size: .
J gene: TRBJ2-1
V gene: TRBV5-1

CDR3 protein: CASRKNGAYEQYF
CDR3 DNA: TGTGCCAGCAGAAAGAACGGAGCCTACGAGCAGTACTTC
D gene: .
clone size: .
J gene: TRBJ2-7
V gene: TRBV11-2

CDR3 protein: CASSPQRGYTGELFF
CDR3 DNA: TGTGCCAGCTCCCCCCAGCGGGGTTACACCGGGGAGCTGTTTTTT
D gene: TRBD2
clone size: .
J gene: TRBJ2-2
V gene: TRBV18

CDR3 protein: CASGLAAGQGISEQYF
CDR3 DNA: TGTGCTAGTGGTTTGGCGGCGGGACAGGGCATCTCCGAGCAGTACTTC
D gene: TRBD1
clone size: .
J gene: TRBJ2-7
V gene: TRBV12-5

CDR3 protein: CASSTTGLGEKLFF
CDR3 DNA: TGCGCCAGCAGCACGACAGGGTTAGGTGAAAAACTGTTTTTT
D gene: TRBD1
clone size: .
J gene: TRBJ1-4
V gene: TRBV5-1

CDR3 protein: CATVRSRVNNSPLHF
CDR3 DNA: TGCGCCACCGTTCGGAGCAGGGTAAATAATTCACCCCTCCACTTT
D gene: .
clone size: .
J gene: TRBJ1-6
V gene: TRBV23-1

CDR3 protein: CASSNSGYSYEQYF
CDR3 DNA: TGCGCCAGCAGCAATAGCGGGTACTCCTACGAGCAGTACTTC
D gene: TRBD2
clone size: once
J gene: TRBJ2-7
V gene: TRBV4-1

CDR3 protein: CASREYRSTGELFF
CDR3 DNA: TGTGCCAGTAGGGAGTACAGGAGTACCGGGGAGCTGTTTTTT
D gene: .
clone size: .
J gene: TRBJ2-2
V gene: TRBV19

CDR3 protein: CASSRYGYTF
CDR3 DNA: TGTGCCAGCAGCCGCTATGGCTACACCTTC
D gene: .
clone size: few
J gene: TRBJ1-2
V gene: TRBV6-6

CDR3 protein: CASSSGQVYNEQFF
CDR3 DNA: TGTGCCAGCAGCTCGGGACAGGTGTACAATGAGCAGTTCTTC
D gene: TRBD1
clone size: .
J gene: TRBJ2-1
V gene: TRBV11-3